This T cell receptor (beta chain) came from a study of T cells in Graves' hyperthyroidism and ophthalmopathy. Study-wide results and limits: Blood samples included most of the expanded thyroid clonotypes exceeding 0.001.

This clonotype appeared many times. Its antigen is undetermined. TCR beta CDR3 regions were amplified from RNA transcripts. HTBI primers were used for first-round RT-PCR of the TCR CDR3. TCRdb passed the multiplex PCR reads through MiXCR, listing each CDR3 protein once. The table records some 400,000 distinct CDR3 sequences, 19% of them present only once. Sequenced input: blood. The sequence was collected from a woman aged 18 to 35 with Graves' hyperthyroidism.

CDR3 DNA: TGTGCCAACGGACCGCGCGACAATCAGCCCCAGCATTTT. Protein: CANGPRDNQPQHF. V and J are TRBV6-1 and TRBJ1-5; D not resolved. The CDR3 length is 13 residues. Per the germline V gene, CDR1 is MNHNS and CDR2 is SASEGT. V was pared by 10 bases and J by 3 bases, with 13 bases between.